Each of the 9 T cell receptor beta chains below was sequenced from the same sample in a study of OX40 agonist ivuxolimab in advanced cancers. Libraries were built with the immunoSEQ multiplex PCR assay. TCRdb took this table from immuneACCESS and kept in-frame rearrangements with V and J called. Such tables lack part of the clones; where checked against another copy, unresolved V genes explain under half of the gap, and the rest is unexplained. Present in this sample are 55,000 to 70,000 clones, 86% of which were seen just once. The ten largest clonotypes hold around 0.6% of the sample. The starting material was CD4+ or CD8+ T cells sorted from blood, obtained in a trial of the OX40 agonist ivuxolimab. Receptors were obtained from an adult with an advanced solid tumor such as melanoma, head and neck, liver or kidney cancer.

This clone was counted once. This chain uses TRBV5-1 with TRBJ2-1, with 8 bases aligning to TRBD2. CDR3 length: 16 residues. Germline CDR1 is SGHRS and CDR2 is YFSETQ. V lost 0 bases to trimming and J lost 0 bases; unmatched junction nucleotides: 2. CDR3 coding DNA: TGCGCCAGCAGCTTGGCCACTAGCGGCTCCTACAATGAGCAGTTCTTC. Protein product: CASSLATSGSYNEQFF.

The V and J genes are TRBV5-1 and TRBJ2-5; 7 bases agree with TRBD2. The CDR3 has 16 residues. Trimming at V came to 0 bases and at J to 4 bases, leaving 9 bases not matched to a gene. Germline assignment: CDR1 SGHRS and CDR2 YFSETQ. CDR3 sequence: CASSLASGAPGETQYF. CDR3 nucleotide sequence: TGCGCCAGCAGCTTGGCCAGCGGGGCCCCGGGAGAGACCCAGTACTTC.

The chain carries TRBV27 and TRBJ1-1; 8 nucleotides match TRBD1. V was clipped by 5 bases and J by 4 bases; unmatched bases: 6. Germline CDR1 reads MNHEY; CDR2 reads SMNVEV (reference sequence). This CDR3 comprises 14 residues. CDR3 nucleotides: TGTGCCAGCAGTACCCGACAGGGGCGCACTGAAGCTTTCTTT. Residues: CASSTRQGRTEAFF.

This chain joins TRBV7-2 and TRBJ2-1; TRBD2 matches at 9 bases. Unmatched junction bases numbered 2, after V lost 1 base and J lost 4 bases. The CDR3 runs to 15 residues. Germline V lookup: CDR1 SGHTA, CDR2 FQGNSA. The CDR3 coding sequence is TGTGCCAGCAGCTTAGGACTAGCGGCGTACAATGAGCAGTTCTTC. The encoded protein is CASSLGLAAYNEQFF.

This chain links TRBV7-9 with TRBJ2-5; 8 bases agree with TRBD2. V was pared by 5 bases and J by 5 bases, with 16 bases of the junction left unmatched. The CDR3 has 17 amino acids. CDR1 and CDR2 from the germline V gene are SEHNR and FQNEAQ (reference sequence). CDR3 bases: TGTGCCAGCAGCACTATCTTCCTAGCGGGCAAAAGGGAGACCCAGTACTTC. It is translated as CASSTIFLAGKRETQYF.

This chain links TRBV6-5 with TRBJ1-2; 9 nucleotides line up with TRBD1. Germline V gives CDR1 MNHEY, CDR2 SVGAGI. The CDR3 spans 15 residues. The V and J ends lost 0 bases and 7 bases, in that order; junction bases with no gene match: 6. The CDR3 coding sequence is TGTGCCAGCAGTTACTCGACGGACAGGGGTTCTGGCTACACCTTC. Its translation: CASSYSTDRGSGYTF.

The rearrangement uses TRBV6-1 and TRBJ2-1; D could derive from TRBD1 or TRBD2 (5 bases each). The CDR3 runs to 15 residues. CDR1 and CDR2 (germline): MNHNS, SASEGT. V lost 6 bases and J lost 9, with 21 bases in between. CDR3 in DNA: TGTGCCAGCAGCGGGAAGGGACCTAGCAGGGCTGAGCAGTTCTTC. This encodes CASSGKGPSRAEQFF.

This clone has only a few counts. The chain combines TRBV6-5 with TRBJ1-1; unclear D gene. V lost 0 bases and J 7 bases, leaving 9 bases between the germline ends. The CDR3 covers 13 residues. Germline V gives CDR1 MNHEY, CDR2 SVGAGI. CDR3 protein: CASSYSSGFEAFF. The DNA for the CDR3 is TGTGCCAGCAGTTACTCTTCTGGATTTGAAGCTTTCTTT.

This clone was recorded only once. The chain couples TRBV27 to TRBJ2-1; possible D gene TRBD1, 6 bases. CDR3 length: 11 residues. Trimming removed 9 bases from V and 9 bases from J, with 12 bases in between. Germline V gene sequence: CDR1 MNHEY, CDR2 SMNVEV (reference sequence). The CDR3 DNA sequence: TGTGCCAGGGTGGGGGCCGGTGAGCAGTTCTTC. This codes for CARVGAGEQFF.